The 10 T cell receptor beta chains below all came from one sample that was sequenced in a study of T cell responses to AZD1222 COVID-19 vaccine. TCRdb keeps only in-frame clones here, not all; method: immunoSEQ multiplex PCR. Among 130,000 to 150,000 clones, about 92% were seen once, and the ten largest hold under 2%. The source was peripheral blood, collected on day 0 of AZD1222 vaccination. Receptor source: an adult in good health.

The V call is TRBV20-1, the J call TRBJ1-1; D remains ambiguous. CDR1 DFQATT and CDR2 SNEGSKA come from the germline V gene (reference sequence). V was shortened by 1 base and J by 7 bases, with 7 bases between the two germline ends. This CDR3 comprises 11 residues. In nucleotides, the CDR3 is TGCAGTGCTAGAGTAAGAGGTGAAGCTTTCTTT. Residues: CSARVRGEAFF.

CDR3 in amino acids: CAWSPIRGLNTEAFF. CDR3 in DNA: TGTGCCTGGAGTCCGATCAGGGGGCTCAACACTGAAGCTTTCTTT. This sequence joins TRBV30 and TRBJ1-1; TRBD1 matches 8 bases. The CDR3 is made up of 15 amino acids. CDR1 and CDR2 from the germline V gene are GTSNPN and SVGIG (reference sequence). The ends lost 2 bases at V and 2 bases at J; junction bases unmatched: 7.

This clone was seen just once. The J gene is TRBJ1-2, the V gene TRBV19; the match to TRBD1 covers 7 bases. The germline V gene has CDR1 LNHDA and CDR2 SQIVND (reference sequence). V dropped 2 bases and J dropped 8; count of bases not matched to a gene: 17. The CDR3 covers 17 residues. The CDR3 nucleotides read TGTGCCAGTAGTATAACAAACCCGGGACAGTCATCGCAGGGCTACACCTTC. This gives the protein CASSITNPGQSSQGYTF. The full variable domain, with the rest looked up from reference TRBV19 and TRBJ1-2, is DGGITQSPKYLFRKEGQNVTLSCEQNLNHDAMYWYRQDPGQGLRLIYYSQIVNDFQKGDIAEGYSVSREKKESFPLTVTSAQKNPTAFYLCASSITNPGQSSQGYTFGSGTRLTVV.

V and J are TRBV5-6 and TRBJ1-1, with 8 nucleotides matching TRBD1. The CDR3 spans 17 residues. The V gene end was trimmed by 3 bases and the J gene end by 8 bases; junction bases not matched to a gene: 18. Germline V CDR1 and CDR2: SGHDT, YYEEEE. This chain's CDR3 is CASSSSHYRDRRWEAFF. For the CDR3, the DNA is TGTGCCAGCAGCTCGTCTCACTACCGGGACAGGCGGTGGGAAGCTTTCTTT.

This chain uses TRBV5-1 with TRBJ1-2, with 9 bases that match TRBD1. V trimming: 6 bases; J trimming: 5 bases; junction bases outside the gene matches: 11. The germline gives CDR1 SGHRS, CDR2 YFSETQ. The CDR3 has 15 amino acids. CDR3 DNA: TGCGCCAGCACCCCCGGGACAGGGATTTTATATGGCTACACCTTC. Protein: CASTPGTGILYGYTF.

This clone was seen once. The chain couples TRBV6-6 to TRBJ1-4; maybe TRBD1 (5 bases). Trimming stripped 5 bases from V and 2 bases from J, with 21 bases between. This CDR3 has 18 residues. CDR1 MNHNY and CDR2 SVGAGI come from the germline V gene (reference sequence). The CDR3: CASSLRRGAVDTNEKLFF. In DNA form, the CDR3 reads TGTGCCAGCAGTCTCCGGAGGGGCGCTGTGGATACTAATGAAAAACTGTTTTTT.

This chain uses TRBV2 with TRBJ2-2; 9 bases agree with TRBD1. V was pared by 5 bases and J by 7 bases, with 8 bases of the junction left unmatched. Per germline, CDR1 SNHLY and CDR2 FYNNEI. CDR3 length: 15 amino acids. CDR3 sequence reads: CASSNRGLSSGELFF. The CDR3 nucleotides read TGTGCCAGCAGTAACAGGGGGCTCAGTAGCGGGGAGCTGTTTTTT.

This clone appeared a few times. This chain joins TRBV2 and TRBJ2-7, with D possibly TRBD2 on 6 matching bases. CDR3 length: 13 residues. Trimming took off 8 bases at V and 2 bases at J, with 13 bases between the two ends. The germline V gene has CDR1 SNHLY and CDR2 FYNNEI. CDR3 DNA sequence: TGTGCCAGCGCTCGGGAGACAGCCTACGAGCAGTACTTC. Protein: CASARETAYEQYF.

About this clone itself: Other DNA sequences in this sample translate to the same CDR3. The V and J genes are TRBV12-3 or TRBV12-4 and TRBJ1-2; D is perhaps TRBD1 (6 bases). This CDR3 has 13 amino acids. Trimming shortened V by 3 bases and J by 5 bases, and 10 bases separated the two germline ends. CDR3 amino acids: CASSFGQLYGYTF. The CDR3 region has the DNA TGTGCCAGCAGTTTCGGACAGCTTTATGGCTACACCTTC.

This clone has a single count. CDR3 protein: CAWSNRDRGLNTEAFF. Written as DNA, the CDR3 is TGTGCCTGGAGTAACCGGGACAGGGGCTTGAACACTGAAGCTTTCTTT. The rearrangement links TRBV30 to TRBJ1-1; 10 positions match TRBD1. The germline CDR1 and CDR2 sequences are GTSNPN and SVGIG (reference sequence). The V gene end was trimmed by 2 bases and the J gene end by 0 bases; junction bases not matched to a gene: 6. This CDR3 is built from 16 residues. Full variable domain (outside the CDR3, taken from reference TRBV30 and TRBJ1-1): SQTIHQWPATLVQPVGSPLSLECTVEGTSNPNLYWYRQAAGRGLQLLFYSVGIGQISSEVPQNLSASRPQDRQFILSSKKLLLSDSGFYLCAWSNRDRGLNTEAFFGQGTRLTVV.